A single sample gave rise to the 27 T cell receptor beta chains below, sequenced in a study of blood T cell repertoires in COVID-19. Here immunoSEQ multiplex PCR was the method, and the copy in TCRdb shows in-frame clones only, minus some. The top ten clones hold over 5.5% of a sample with roughly 80,000 clones, approximately 80% of them seen once. Source material: peripheral blood. The source of these receptors is a man aged 60-69 years with active or convalescent COVID-19.

The CDR3 DNA follows: TGTGCCAGCAGCCCGGGTGGACAGGGGGGCACAGATACGCAGTATTTT. Protein product: CASSPGGQGGTDTQYF. This chain links TRBV11-3 with TRBJ2-3, with 10 bases that match TRBD1. V shed 5 bases and J 1 base; nucleotides not matched to a gene: 6. There are 16 residues in the CDR3. The germline gives CDR1 SGHNT, CDR2 YENEEA. Based on the CDR3 plus reference TRBV11-3 and TRBJ2-3, the full variable domain is EAGVVQSPRYKIIEKKQPVAFWCNPISGHNTLYWYLQNLGQGPELLIRYENEEAVDDSQLPKDRFSAERLKGVDSTLKIQPAELGDSAVYLCASSPGGQGGTDTQYFGPGTRLTVL.

The rearrangement links TRBV29-1 to TRBJ1-2, with no clear D. The CDR3 length is 14 residues. Trimming took off 5 bases at V and 7 bases at J, with 20 bases between the two ends. Germline V gene sequence: CDR1 SQVTM, CDR2 ANQGSEA. The CDR3: CSVQRSPREGGYTF. CDR3 coding DNA: TGCAGCGTTCAGAGGAGCCCCAGAGAGGGTGGCTACACCTTC. The full variable domain, completed using reference TRBV29-1 and TRBJ1-2, is SAVISQKPSRDICQRGTSLTIQCQVDSQVTMMFWYRQQPGQSLTLIATANQGSEATYESGFVIDKFPISRPNLTFSTLTVSNMSPEDSSIYLCSVQRSPREGGYTFGSGTRLTVV.

The chain joins TRBV4-2 to TRBJ1-1; perhaps TRBD1 as D (5 bases). The CDR3 has 15 residues. Trimming removed 3 bases from V and 1 base from J, with 12 bases in between. The germline V gene encodes CDR1 LGHNA and CDR2 YNFKEQ. Here the CDR3 DNA reads TGTGCCAGCAGCCAGGCGGACAAGAAGAACACTGAAGCTTTCTTT. Translated, it gives CASSQADKKNTEAFF.

This chain connects TRBV3-1 (or the pseudogene TRBV3-2) to TRBJ2-7; 8 bases are shared with TRBD2. The J segment lost 0 bases and the V segment lost 4 bases, leaving 2 bases of the junction unmatched. From germline, CDR1 is LGHDT and CDR2 YNNKEL (reference sequence). The CDR3 length is 14 residues. The CDR3, as DNA: TGTGCCAGCAGCCCGGGGGGGAGCTCCTACGAGCAGTACTTC. It yields the protein CASSPGGSSYEQYF.

The chain joins TRBV6-2 or TRBV6-3 to TRBJ2-7; D not certain. This CDR3 comprises 16 residues. V was clipped by 6 bases and J by 2 bases, with 20 bases between them. Germline V gene data show CDR1 as MNHEY and CDR2 as SVGEGT. The DNA for the CDR3 is TGTGCCAGCAGCCCTACGACCCCTCTAGTTCCCTACGAGCAGTACTTC. Its protein product is CASSPTTPLVPYEQYF.

J is TRBJ1-1 and V is TRBV29-1, with D possibly being TRBD1 (6 bases). V dropped 3 bases and J dropped 5 bases, with 13 bases sitting between them. Germline V gene data show CDR1 as SQVTM and CDR2 as ANQGSEA. The CDR3 is 13 residues long. The CDR3 DNA follows: TGCAGCGTTGAGAACAGGGAGGGAACTGAAGCTTTCTTT. This codes for CSVENREGTEAFF.

This clone has just one count. V and J are TRBV3-1 (or the pseudogene TRBV3-2) and TRBJ1-2, with 9 bases identical to TRBD1. CDR1 and CDR2 (germline): LGHDT, YNNKEL (reference sequence). With 3 bases clipped from V and 1 base from J, the junction kept 6 bases outside the gene matches. This CDR3 spans 16 amino acids. The CDR3 region has the DNA TGTGCCAGCAGCCAGTTTCGGACAGGGGATAACTATGGCTACACCTTC. It is translated as CASSQFRTGDNYGYTF.

This clone has only a few counts. V usage is TRBV15 and J usage is TRBJ1-1; TRBD1 agrees at 8 bases. There are 16 residues in the CDR3. V gave up 3 bases and J gave up 1 base; unmatched junction bases: 7. Per the germline V gene, CDR1 is LNHNV and CDR2 is YYDKDF (reference sequence). CDR3 sequence (DNA): TGTGCCACCAGCAGGTTAAACAGGGGGAGGAACACTGAAGCTTTCTTT. It is translated as CATSRLNRGRNTEAFF.

The chain uses TRBV27 and TRBJ1-1; 8 bases match TRBD1. The CDR3 is 15 residues long. V shed 0 bases, J shed 4 bases, and the junction held 4 bases outside the gene matches. The germline gives CDR1 MNHEY, CDR2 SMNVEV (reference sequence). The CDR3: CASSLSSRGLTEAFF. The CDR3, as DNA: TGTGCCAGCAGTTTATCGTCCAGGGGGCTCACTGAAGCTTTCTTT.

The gene calls are TRBV4-3 and TRBJ1-4; TRBD1 agrees at 10 bases. This CDR3 spans 15 amino acids. The V gene end was trimmed by 4 bases and the J gene end by 8 bases; junction bases not matched to a gene: 7. Germline lookup yields CDR1 LGHNA and CDR2 YSLEER. DNA for the CDR3: TGCGCCAGCAGCCCTCCCGGGACAGGGGAGGAAAAACTGTTTTTT. Residues: CASSPPGTGEEKLFF.

The chain carries TRBV6-2 or TRBV6-3 and TRBJ2-2; 7 bases are a match to TRBD2. The CDR3 runs to 18 residues. Germline V gene sequence: CDR1 MNHEY, CDR2 SVGEGT. The ends lost 0 bases at V and 2 bases at J; junction bases unmatched: 9. CDR3 loop: CASSYSGTLAVNTGELFF. The CDR3, as DNA: TGTGCCAGCAGTTACTCTGGCACGCTAGCGGTAAACACCGGGGAGCTGTTTTTT.

The chain joins TRBV6-6 to TRBJ1-2; D gene uncertain. V dropped 7 bases and J dropped 3 bases, with 12 bases sitting between them. The CDR3 sequence is 13 residues long. CDR1 MNHNY and CDR2 SVGAGI come from the germline V gene (reference sequence). CDR3 DNA: TGTGCCAGCACCCCGAGTCAAGACTATGGCTACACCTTC. Translating it yields CASTPSQDYGYTF.

The chain links TRBV9 to TRBJ2-7, with 9 positions matching TRBD2. From germline, CDR1 is SGDLS and CDR2 YYNGEE. This CDR3 has 15 residues. Germline trimming cut 4 bases from V and 6 bases from J; bases unmatched to any gene: 11. The CDR3 here is CASSTGGRGISEQYF. The CDR3 nucleotides read TGTGCCAGCAGCACGGGCGGGAGGGGAATTAGCGAGCAGTACTTC.

This clone appeared a single time. The rearrangement joins TRBV6-5 to TRBJ2-3; possibly TRBD1 for D (6 bases). The length of the CDR3 is 14 residues. V was pared by 6 bases and J by 6 bases, with 16 bases between. The germline V gene encodes CDR1 MNHEY and CDR2 SVGAGI. The chain's CDR3 is CASSLTGIGDTQYF. The DNA of the CDR3 is TGTGCCAGCAGCCTCACAGGGATTGGGGATACGCAGTATTTT.

This sequence joins TRBV19 and TRBJ1-6; TRBD1 agrees at 8 bases. The ends lost 3 bases at V and 7 bases at J; junction bases unmatched: 8. In germline, CDR1 is LNHDA, CDR2 SQIVND (reference sequence). The CDR3 is made up of 16 amino acids. The CDR3 region is CASSMLSQGANSPLHF. CDR3 sequence (DNA): TGTGCCAGTAGTATGCTTTCGCAGGGGGCGAATTCACCCCTCCACTTT.

V and J are TRBV6-5 and TRBJ1-5; 7 positions match TRBD1. The trim removed 6 bases at V and 2 bases at J, leaving 7 bases unmatched. CDR1 is MNHEY, CDR2 SVGAGI, per germline. CDR3 length: 15 amino acids. The CDR3 DNA reads as TGTGCCAGCAGCAGGACAGGCGATGGCAATCAGCCCCAGCATTTT. This codes for CASSRTGDGNQPQHF.

J is TRBJ1-1 and V is TRBV5-6; tentative D call: TRBD1 (5 bases). Trimming cost V 1 base and J 11 bases, with 18 bases left between them. The CDR3 contains 14 residues. The V gene's germline CDR1 is SGHDT and CDR2 YYEEEE. DNA of the CDR3: TGTGCCAGCAGCTTGTTTCAGGGCACAGGCGGCGCTTTCTTT. Residues: CASSLFQGTGGAFF.

This rearrangement joins TRBV6-1 to TRBJ2-4, with D maybe TRBD2 (5 bases). This CDR3 is built from 16 residues. Between the trimmed V and J ends, which lost 0 bases and 1 base, there was a span of 10 bases. Germline V gene sequence: CDR1 MNHNS, CDR2 SASEGT. CDR3 residues: CASSEAGSGAKNIQYF. DNA for the CDR3: TGTGCCAGCAGTGAAGCCGGGTCGGGGGCCAAAAACATTCAGTACTTC.

The chain has TRBV7-8 and TRBJ1-2, with TRBD1 matching over 10 bases. The CDR3 is 15 amino acids. Losses at the gene ends were 5 bases for V and 4 bases for J; bases not matched to a gene: 7. CDR1 is SGHVS and CDR2 is FQNEAQ in the germline V gene. CDR3 DNA sequence: TGTGCCAGCAGCCGGGACAGGGGCGCCTCCTATGGCTACACCTTC. It yields the protein CASSRDRGASYGYTF.

The chain uses TRBV12-3 or TRBV12-4 and TRBJ2-2, with 10 positions matching TRBD1. With V trimmed by 5 bases and J by 13 bases, 4 bases remained unmatched. The CDR3 is 12 residues long. In DNA, the CDR3 is TGTGCCAGCAGTCCGACAGGGGGCTTGCTGTTTTTT. It translates to CASSPTGGLLFF.

The chain joins TRBV12-3 or TRBV12-4 to TRBJ1-2, with no clear D. CDR3 size: 10 residues. V lost 3 bases to trimming and J lost 8 bases, with 4 bases between them. The CDR3, as DNA: TGTGCCAGCAGTTTTAGAGGCTACACCTTC. Residues: CASSFRGYTF.

This chain connects TRBV25-1 to TRBJ1-1; 10 bases map to TRBD1. CDR3 length equals 15 residues. Germline V CDR1 and CDR2: MGHDK, SYGVNS. With 3 bases clipped from V and 7 bases from J, the junction kept 8 bases outside the gene matches. The CDR3 spells CASSDLDRGLGEAFF. As DNA, the CDR3 is TGTGCCAGCAGTGACTTGGACAGGGGGTTGGGTGAAGCTTTCTTT.

V usage is TRBV6-5 and J usage is TRBJ2-7, with 7 bases fitting TRBD2. The CDR3 has 15 residues. Losses at the gene ends were 8 bases for V and 0 bases for J; bases not matched to a gene: 10. Looked up from germline, CDR1 is MNHEY and CDR2 is SVGAGI. CDR3: CASSVLPGGSYEQYF. Here the CDR3 DNA reads TGTGCCAGCTCGGTCCTCCCGGGGGGCTCCTACGAGCAGTACTTC.

The V call is TRBV7-2, the J call TRBJ2-3, with D perhaps TRBD2 (6 bases). Germline CDR1 and CDR2: SGHTA and FQGNSA. The CDR3 contains 18 residues. Trimming removed 4 bases at V and 0 bases at J, with 20 bases between. Here the CDR3 DNA reads TGTGCCAGCAGCTACGGGGGTTCGCGGGTCTCGAGCACAGATACGCAGTATTTT. Translation: CASSYGGSRVSSTDTQYF. The full variable domain, rest sourced from reference TRBV7-2 and TRBJ2-3, is GAGVSQSPSNKVTEKGKDVELRCDPISGHTALYWYRQSLGQGLEFLIYFQGNSAPDKSGLPSDRFSAERTGGSVSTLTIQRTQQEDSAVYLCASSYGGSRVSSTDTQYFGPGTRLTVL.

The chain links TRBV7-9 to TRBJ1-2, with 11 nucleotides matching TRBD1. Looked up from germline, CDR1 is SEHNR and CDR2 is FQNEAQ (reference sequence). With V trimmed by 1 base and J by 8 bases, 12 bases remained unmatched. The CDR3 is made up of 17 amino acids. The CDR3 loop reads CASSLDGQGAISAGYTF. The CDR3 DNA follows: TGTGCCAGCAGCTTAGATGGACAGGGGGCGATTTCAGCCGGCTACACCTTC.

J is TRBJ1-4 and V is TRBV5-6; D uncertain. Germline CDR1 is SGHDT and CDR2 is YYEEEE. The ends were cut back, 4 bases at V and 5 bases at J, with 21 bases in the middle. There are 17 residues in the CDR3. CDR3 DNA: TGTGCCAGCAGCATCCAACGACGGGAGAGCGAAAATGAAAAACTGTTTTTT. This sequence encodes CASSIQRRESENEKLFF.

The chain recombines TRBV5-1 with TRBJ1-2; no firm D call. There are 15 residues in the CDR3. Germline-derived CDR1 and CDR2 are SGHRS and YFSETQ. The germline V and J ends were trimmed by 0 bases and 4 bases, with 13 bases remaining between them. CDR3 in amino acids: CASSLDPGATYGYTF. For the CDR3, the DNA is TGCGCCAGCAGCTTGGACCCCGGAGCAACCTATGGCTACACCTTC.